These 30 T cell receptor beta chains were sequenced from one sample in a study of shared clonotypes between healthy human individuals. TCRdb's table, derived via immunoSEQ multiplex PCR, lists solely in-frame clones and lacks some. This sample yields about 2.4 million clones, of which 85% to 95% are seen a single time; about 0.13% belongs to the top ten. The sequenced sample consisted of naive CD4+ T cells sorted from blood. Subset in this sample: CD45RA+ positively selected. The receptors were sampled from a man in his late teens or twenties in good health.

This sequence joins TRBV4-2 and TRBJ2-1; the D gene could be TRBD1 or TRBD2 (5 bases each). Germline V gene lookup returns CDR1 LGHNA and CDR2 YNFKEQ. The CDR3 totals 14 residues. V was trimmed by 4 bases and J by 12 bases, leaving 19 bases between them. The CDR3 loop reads CASSRDRPSDGQFF. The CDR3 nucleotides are TGTGCCAGCAGCCGGGACCGTCCTTCCGACGGGCAGTTCTTC.

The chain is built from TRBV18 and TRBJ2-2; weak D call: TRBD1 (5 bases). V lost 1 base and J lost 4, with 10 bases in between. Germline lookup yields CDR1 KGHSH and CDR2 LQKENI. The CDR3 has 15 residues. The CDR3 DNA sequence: TGTGCCAGCTCACCACAGGGGATAAGCACCGGGGAGCTGTTTTTT. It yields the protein CASSPQGISTGELFF.

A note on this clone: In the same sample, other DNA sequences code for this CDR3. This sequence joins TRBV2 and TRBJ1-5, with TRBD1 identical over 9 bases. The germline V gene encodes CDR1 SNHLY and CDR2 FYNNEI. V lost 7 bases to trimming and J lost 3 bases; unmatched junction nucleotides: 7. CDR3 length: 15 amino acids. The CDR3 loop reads CASTRTGDSNQPQHF. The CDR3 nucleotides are TGTGCCAGCACTCGGACAGGGGACTCCAATCAGCCCCAGCATTTT.

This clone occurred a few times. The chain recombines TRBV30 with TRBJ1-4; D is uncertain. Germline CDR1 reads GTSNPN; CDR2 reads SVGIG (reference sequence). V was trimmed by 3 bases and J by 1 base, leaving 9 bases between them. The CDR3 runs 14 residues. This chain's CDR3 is CAWRAPGTNEKLFF. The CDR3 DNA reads TGTGCCTGGAGAGCACCTGGAACTAATGAAAAACTGTTTTTT. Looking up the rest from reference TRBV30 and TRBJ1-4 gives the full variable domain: SQTIHQWPATLVQPVGSPLSLECTVEGTSNPNLYWYRQAAGRGLQLLFYSVGIGQISSEVPQNLSASRPQDRQFILSSKKLLLSDSGFYLCAWRAPGTNEKLFFGSGTQLSVL.

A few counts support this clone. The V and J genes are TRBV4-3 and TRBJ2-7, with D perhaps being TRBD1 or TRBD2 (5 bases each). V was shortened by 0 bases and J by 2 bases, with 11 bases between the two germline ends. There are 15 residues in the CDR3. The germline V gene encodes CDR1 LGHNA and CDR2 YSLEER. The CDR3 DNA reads TGCGCCAGCAGCCAAGAAACGGGGACCACCTACGAGCAGTACTTC. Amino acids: CASSQETGTTYEQYF.

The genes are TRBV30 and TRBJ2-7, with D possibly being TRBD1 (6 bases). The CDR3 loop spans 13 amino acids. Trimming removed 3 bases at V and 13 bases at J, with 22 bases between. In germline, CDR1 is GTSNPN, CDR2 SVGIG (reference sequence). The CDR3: CAWSALSQGLGYF. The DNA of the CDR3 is TGTGCCTGGAGCGCCCTCTCACAGGGTTTGGGATACTTC. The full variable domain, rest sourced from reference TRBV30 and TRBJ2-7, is SQTIHQWPATLVQPVGSPLSLECTVEGTSNPNLYWYRQAAGRGLQLLFYSVGIGQISSEVPQNLSASRPQDRQFILSSKKLLLSDSGFYLCAWSALSQGLGYFGPGTRLTVT.

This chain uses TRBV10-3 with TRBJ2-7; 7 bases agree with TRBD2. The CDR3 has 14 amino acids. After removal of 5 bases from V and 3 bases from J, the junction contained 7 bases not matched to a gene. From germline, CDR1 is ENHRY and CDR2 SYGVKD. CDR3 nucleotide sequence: TGTGCCATCAGTCTATCGGGCGGGAGCTACGAGCAGTACTTC. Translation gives CAISLSGGSYEQYF.

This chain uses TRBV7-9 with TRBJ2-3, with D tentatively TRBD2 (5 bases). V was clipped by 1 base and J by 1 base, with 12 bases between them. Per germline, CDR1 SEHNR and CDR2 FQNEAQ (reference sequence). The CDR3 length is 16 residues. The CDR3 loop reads CASSLGLDSRTDTQYF. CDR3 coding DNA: TGTGCCAGCAGCTTAGGATTGGACTCTCGCACAGATACGCAGTATTTT.

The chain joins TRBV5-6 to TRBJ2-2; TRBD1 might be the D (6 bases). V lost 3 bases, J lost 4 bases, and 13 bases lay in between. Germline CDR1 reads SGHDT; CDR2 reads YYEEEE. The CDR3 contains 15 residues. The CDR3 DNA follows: TGTGCCAGCAGCTCCCTTGGGGGCGGCACCGGGGAGCTGTTTTTT. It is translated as CASSSLGGGTGELFF.

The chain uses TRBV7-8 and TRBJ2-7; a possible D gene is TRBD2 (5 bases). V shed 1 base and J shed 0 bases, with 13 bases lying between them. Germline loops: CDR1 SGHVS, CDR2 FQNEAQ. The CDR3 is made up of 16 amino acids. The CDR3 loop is CASSLGGRAYSYEQYF. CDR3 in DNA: TGTGCCAGCAGCTTAGGAGGGCGGGCATACTCCTACGAGCAGTACTTC.

This CDR3 is CATSRDRASPHEQYF. As DNA, the CDR3 is TGTGCCACCAGCAGAGATCGGGCCTCCCCGCACGAGCAGTACTTC. J is TRBJ2-5 and V is TRBV15, with D uncertain. The DNA end favors TRBJ2-7, so the J call may be wrong. CDR1 LNHNV and CDR2 YYDKDF come from the germline V gene (reference sequence). The CDR3 totals 15 residues.

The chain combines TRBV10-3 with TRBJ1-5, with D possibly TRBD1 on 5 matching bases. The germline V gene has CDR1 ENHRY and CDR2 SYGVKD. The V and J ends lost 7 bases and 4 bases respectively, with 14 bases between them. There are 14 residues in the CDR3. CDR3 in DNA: TGTGCCATCAAATCTCAGGGTGCGAATCAGCCCCAGCATTTT. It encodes CAIKSQGANQPQHF.

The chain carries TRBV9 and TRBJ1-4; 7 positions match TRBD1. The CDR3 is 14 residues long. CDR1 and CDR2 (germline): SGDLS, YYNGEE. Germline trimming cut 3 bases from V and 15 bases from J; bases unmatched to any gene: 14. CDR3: CASSATGTANRVFF. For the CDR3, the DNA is TGTGCCAGCAGCGCCACCGGGACAGCCAATAGGGTGTTTTTT.

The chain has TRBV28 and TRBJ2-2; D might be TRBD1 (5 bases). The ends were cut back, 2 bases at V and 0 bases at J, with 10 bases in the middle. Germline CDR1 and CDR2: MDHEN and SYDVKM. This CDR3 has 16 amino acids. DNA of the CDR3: TGTGCCAGCAGTTTAAAGGGGTCCACGAACACCGGGGAGCTGTTTTTT. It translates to CASSLKGSTNTGELFF.

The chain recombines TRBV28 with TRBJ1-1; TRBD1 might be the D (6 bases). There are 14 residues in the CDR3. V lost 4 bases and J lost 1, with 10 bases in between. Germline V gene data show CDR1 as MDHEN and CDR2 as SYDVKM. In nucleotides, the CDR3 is TGTGCCAGCAGTTCGCCGACAGGGAACACTGAAGCTTTCTTT. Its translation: CASSSPTGNTEAFF.

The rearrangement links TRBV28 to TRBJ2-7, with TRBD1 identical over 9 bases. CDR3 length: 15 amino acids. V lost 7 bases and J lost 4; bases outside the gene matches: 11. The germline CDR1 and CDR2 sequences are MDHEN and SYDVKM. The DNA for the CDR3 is TGTGCCAGCACCAAGCCGGGACAGGGAGTTTACGAGCAGTACTTC. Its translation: CASTKPGQGVYEQYF.

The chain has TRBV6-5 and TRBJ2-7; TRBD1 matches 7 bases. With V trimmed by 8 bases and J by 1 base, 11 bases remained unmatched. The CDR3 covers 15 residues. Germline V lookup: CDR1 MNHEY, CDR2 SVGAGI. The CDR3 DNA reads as TGTGCCAGCGCAACAATAAAACAGGGGTCCTACGAGCAGTACTTC. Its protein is CASATIKQGSYEQYF.

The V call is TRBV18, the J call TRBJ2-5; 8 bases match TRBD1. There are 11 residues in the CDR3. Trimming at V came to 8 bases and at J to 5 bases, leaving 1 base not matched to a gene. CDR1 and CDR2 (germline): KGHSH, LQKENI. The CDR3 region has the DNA TGTGCCAGCCGACAGGGGGAGACCCAGTACTTC. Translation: CASRQGETQYF. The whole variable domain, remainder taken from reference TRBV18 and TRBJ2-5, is NAGVMQNPRHLVRRRGQEARLRCSPMKGHSHVYWYRQLPEEGLKFMVYLQKENIIDESGMPKERFSAEFPKEGPSILRIQQVVRGDSAAYFCASRQGETQYFGPGTRLLVL.

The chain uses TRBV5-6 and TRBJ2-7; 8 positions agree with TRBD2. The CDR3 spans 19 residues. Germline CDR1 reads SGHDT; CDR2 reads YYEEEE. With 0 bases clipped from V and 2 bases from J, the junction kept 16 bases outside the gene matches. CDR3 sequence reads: CASSLAARGGRPVAYEQYF. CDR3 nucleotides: TGTGCCAGCAGCTTGGCCGCCCGGGGGGGGCGCCCTGTCGCCTACGAGCAGTACTTC.

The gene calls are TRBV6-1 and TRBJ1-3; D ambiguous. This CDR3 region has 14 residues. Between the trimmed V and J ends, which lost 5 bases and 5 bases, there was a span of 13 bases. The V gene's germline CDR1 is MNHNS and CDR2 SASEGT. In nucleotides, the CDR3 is TGTGCCAGCAGTCCCGAAATGTCTAGAAACACCATATATTTT. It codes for CASSPEMSRNTIYF.

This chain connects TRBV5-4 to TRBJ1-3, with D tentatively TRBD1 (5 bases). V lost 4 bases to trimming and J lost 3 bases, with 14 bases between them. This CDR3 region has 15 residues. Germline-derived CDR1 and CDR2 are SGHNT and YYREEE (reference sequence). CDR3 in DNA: TGTGCCAGCAGCCCGGGGTTGGGGGGTGGAAACACCATATATTTT. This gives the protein CASSPGLGGGNTIYF. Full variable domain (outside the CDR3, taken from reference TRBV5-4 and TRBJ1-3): ETGVTQSPTHLIKTRGQQVTLRCSSQSGHNTVSWYQQALGQGPQFIFQYYREEENGRGNFPPRFSGLQFPNYSSELNVNALELDDSALYLCASSPGLGGGNTIYFGEGSWLTVV.

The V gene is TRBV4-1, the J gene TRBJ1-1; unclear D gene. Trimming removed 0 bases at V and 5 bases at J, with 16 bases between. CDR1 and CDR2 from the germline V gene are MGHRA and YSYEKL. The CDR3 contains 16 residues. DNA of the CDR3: TGCGCCAGCAGCCAAGACCGCGGGGTCGGAAAGACTGAAGCTTTCTTT. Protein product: CASSQDRGVGKTEAFF.

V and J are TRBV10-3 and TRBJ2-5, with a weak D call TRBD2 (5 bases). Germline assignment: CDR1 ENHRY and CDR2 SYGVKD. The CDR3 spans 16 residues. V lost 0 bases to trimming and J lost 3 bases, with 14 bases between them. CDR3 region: CAISESVYSGEETQYF. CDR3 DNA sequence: TGTGCCATCAGTGAGTCGGTCTACTCCGGGGAAGAGACCCAGTACTTC.

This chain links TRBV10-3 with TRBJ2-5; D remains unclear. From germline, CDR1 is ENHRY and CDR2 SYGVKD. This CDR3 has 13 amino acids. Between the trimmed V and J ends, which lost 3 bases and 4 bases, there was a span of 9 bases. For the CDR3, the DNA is TGTGCCATCAGTGAACCGGGTCGAGAGACCCAGTACTTC. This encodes CAISEPGRETQYF.

CDR3 in DNA: TGTGCCAGCAGTGAATATAGGGTGTCTGGCTACACCTTC. Its translation is CASSEYRVSGYTF. The J gene is TRBJ1-2, the V gene TRBV25-1, with D uncertain. The germline V gene encodes CDR1 MGHDK and CDR2 SYGVNS. V lost 0 bases, J lost 7 bases, and 9 bases lay in between. The CDR3 runs to 13 residues.

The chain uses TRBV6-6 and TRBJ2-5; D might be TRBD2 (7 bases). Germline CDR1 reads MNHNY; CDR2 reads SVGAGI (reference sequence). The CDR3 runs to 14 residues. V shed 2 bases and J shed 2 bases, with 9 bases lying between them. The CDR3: CASSYRGAQETQYF. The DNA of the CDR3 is TGTGCCAGCAGTTACCGGGGGGCACAAGAGACCCAGTACTTC.

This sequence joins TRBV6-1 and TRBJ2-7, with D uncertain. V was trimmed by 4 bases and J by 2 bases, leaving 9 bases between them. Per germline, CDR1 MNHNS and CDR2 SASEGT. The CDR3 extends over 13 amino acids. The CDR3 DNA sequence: TGTGCCAGCAGTGGTGATCCCCCCTACGAGCAGTACTTC. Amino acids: CASSGDPPYEQYF.

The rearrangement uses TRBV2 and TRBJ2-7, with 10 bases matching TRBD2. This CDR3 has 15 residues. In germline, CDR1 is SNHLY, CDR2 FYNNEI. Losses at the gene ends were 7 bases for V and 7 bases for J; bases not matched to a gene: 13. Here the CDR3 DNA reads TGTGCCAGCAATCGAGCGGGAGGGATATACGGTGAGCAGTACTTC. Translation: CASNRAGGIYGEQYF.

The DNA of the CDR3 is TGTGCCATCAGTGAGTCGACCCAGATGGCCGGCTATGGCTACACCTTC. This sequence encodes CAISESTQMAGYGYTF. The chain uses TRBV10-3 and TRBJ1-2, with D uncertain. Between the trimmed V and J ends, which lost 0 bases and 4 bases, there was a span of 15 bases. CDR3 size: 16 residues. Germline CDR1 is ENHRY and CDR2 is SYGVKD.

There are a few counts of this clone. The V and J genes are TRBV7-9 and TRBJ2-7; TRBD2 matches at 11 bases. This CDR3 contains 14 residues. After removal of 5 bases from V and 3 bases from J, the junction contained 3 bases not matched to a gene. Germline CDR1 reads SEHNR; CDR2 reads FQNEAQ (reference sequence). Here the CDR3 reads CASSKGLADYEQYF. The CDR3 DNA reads TGTGCCAGCAGCAAGGGACTAGCGGACTACGAGCAGTACTTC.